The T cell receptor beta chain described here comes from a study of T cells in Graves' hyperthyroidism and ophthalmopathy. Amplified regions were TCR beta CDR3 sequences from RNA transcripts. A first-round RT-PCR of the TCR CDR3 used the HTBI primer set. TCRdb ran MiXCR on the multiplex PCR reads and lists one entry per CDR3 protein. In the table there are about 530,000 distinct CDR3 sequences, 15% to 20% of which are singletons. This CDR3 comprises 14 residues. The V end was cut by 3 bases, the J end by 0 bases, with 11 bases between. Germline loops: CDR1 SQVTM, CDR2 ANQGSEA. General study points: A model of 13 V-J pairs discriminated ophthalmopathy from stable hyperthyroidism. Ophthalmopathy was predicted by the model a median of around 5.9 months ahead of onset.

In the case of this clonotype: Antigen specificity is unknown.

Ophthalmopathy patients had Clinical Activity Score at least 3, NOSPECS grade at least 4, duration under 3 months. The PBMCs had their origin in 7.5 to 10 ml of fresh peripheral blood. V and J are TRBV29-1 and TRBJ1-2; the D is unclear. The receptor was derived from a woman under 30 with Graves' ophthalmopathy. The source material was blood. The CDR3 nucleotides read TGCAGCGTTGAGGGTCCACAGCCTAACTATGGCTACACCTTC. Translation gives CSVEGPQPNYGYTF.